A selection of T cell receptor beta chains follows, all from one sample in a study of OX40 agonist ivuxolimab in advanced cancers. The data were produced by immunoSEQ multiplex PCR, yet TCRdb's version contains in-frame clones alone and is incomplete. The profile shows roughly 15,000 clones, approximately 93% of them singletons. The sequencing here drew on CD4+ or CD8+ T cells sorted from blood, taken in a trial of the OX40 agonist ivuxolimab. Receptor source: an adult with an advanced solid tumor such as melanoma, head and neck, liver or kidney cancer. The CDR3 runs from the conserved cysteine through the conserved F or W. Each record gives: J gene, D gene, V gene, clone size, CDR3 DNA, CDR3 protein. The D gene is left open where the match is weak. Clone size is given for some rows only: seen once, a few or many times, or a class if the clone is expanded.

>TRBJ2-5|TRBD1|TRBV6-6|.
TGTGCCAGCAGTTATGGACAGGAGGCCCAAGAGACCCAGTACTTC
CASSYGQEAQETQYF
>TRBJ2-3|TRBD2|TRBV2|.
TGTGCCAGCAGTGGGGGGACTAGCGGGAGAGTCAACCTTGGCACAGATACGCAGTATTTT
CASSGGTSGRVNLGTDTQYF
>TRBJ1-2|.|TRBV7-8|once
TGTGCCAGCAGCTTAGATACTGGAGGTGGCTACACCTTC
CASSLDTGGGYTF
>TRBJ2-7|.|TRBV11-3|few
TGTGCCAGCAGCCTAACAGGGCTTACCTACGAGCAGTACTTC
CASSLTGLTYEQYF
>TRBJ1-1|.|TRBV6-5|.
TGTGCCAGCAGTTACCTCCCGAGAACTGAAGCTTTCTTT
CASSYLPRTEAFF
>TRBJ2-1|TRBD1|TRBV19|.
TGTGCCAGTAGTACGGGACAGGGGTTGATAGGCTACAATGAGCAGTTCTTC
CASSTGQGLIGYNEQFF
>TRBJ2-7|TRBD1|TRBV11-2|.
TGTGCCAGCTCGGACAGGGCCAACTACGAGCAGTACTTC
CASSDRANYEQYF
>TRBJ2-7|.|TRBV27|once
TGTGCCAGCAGTTCCCGGACAAGCAATCGACCCTACGAGCAGTACTTC
CASSSRTSNRPYEQYF
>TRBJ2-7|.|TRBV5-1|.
TGCGCCAGCAGTGAAACAGAAGCTTACGAGCAGTACTTC
CASSETEAYEQYF
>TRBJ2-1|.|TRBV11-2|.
TGTGCCAGCAGCTTAGCCTTTAGCTCCTACAATGAGCAGTTCTTC
CASSLAFSSYNEQFF
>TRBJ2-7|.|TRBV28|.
TGTGCCAGCAGTTTTGTCGACGAGCAGTACTTC
CASSFVDEQYF
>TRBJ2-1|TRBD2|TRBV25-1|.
TGTGCCAGCAGTGAAGAGACTAGCCCAATAAGCTCCTACAATGAGCAGTTCTTC
CASSEETSPISSYNEQFF
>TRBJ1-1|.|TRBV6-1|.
TGTGCCAGCAATCCTTTACAGGGAGGAACTGAAGCTTTCTTT
CASNPLQGGTEAFF
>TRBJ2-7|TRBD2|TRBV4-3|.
TGCGCCAGCAGCCAAAGCACCCCGGTGCTAGCGGGAGGGTCCTACGAGCAGTACTTC
CASSQSTPVLAGGSYEQYF
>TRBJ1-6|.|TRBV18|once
TGTGCCAGCTCACTACAGGGAGAGCATTCACCCCTCCACTTT
CASSLQGEHSPLHF
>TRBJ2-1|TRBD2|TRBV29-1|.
TGCAGCGCCCCGGGACTAGCGGGACTCAATGAGCAGTTCTTC
CSAPGLAGLNEQFF
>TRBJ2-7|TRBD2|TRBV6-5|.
TGTGCCAGCAGTTACTCTTCTAGCGGGGGTTACGAGCAGTACTTC
CASSYSSSGGYEQYF
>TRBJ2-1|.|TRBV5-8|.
TGTGCCAGCAGCGCCTACTCTCACTTAATCTACAATGAGCAGTTCTTC
CASSAYSHLIYNEQFF
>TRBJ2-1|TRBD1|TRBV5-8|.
TGTGCCAGCAGCTTGACAGGGGTCAATGAGCAGTTCTTC
CASSLTGVNEQFF
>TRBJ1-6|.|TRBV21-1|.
TGTGCCGGGGGAGGTGGTTCACCCCTCCACTTT
CAGGGGSPLHF
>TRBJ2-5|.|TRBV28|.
TGTGCCAGCACCCGGACTGTCTCTGCCCAAGAGACCCAGTACTTC
CASTRTVSAQETQYF
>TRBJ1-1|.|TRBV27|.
TGTGCCAGCAGTCGATTTATGAACACTGAAGCTTTCTTT
CASSRFMNTEAFF